This T cell receptor beta chain came from a study of T cell responses to AZD1222 COVID-19 vaccine. General study points: Following two doses of AZD1222, Spike-specific TCR breadth and depth rose. The span of vaccine-associated CD4 TCRs extended across spike, with dominance at 160-218 and 743-854.

The data were produced by immunoSEQ multiplex PCR, yet TCRdb's version contains in-frame clones alone and is incomplete. The table lists 90,000 to 120,000 clones, roughly nine tenths of them singletons. With V trimmed by 5 bases and J by 2 bases, 13 bases remained unmatched. CDR1 and CDR2 from the germline V gene are MNHEY and SVGEGT. CDR3 size: 19 residues. This clone was seen only once. Its cognate antigen is unknown. This TCR was sampled from an adult in good health. J is TRBJ2-6 and V is TRBV6-2 or TRBV6-3; 9 bases match TRBD1. This specimen consisted of peripheral blood, obtained on day 0 of MenACWY control vaccination. The CDR3 DNA follows: TGTGCCAGCAGTACCCCGGACAGGGGAGGCCAACCTGGGGCCAACGTCCTGACTTTC. Residues: CASSTPDRGGQPGANVLTF.